These 12 T cell receptor beta chains were sequenced from one sample in a study of post-analysis software for immune sequencing data. Their cognate antigens are unknown. Points from the study as a whole: Patients carried a few TRBV segments more frequently than controls did, and TRBV5-6, TRBV5-1 and TRBV20-1 were among them.

Included in the TCR beta cDNA libraries were unique molecular identifiers. TCRdb processed the PCR reads anew with MiXCR; each CDR3 protein has one entry. Among 450,000 to 650,000 distinct CDR3 sequences listed, around 40% were seen once. The sample was blood. These receptors were taken from a girl between 10 and 17 years old with multiple sclerosis.

Worth noting for this clonotype: This sequence may be a read error, since a much larger clone differs from it by one base. The chain couples TRBV5-6 to TRBJ2-5; no clear D. This CDR3 contains 11 residues. CDR1 and CDR2 from the germline V gene are SGHDT and YYEEEE. The germline V and J ends were trimmed by 4 bases and 4 bases, with 5 bases remaining between them. The CDR3 spells CASSQIETQYF. The CDR3 nucleotides are TGTGCCAGCAGCCAGATAGAGACCCAGTACTTC.

This clonotype was counted ten times or more. The rearrangement links TRBV3-1 to TRBJ2-7; D ambiguous. V gave up 1 base and J gave up 5 bases, with 3 bases separating them. CDR1 LGHDT and CDR2 YNNKEL come from the germline V gene (reference sequence). The CDR3 totals 11 residues. The CDR3 region has the DNA TGTGCCAGCAGCCAAGGGAACGAGCAGTACTTC. It codes for CASSQGNEQYF.

The chain joins TRBV7-9 to TRBJ1-1; TRBD1 agrees at 8 bases. Trimming took 3 bases from V and 4 from J; bases not matched to a gene: 4. This CDR3 region has 14 residues. CDR1 is SEHNR, CDR2 FQNEAQ, per germline (reference sequence). This chain's CDR3 is CASSFPTGGTEAFF. CDR3 DNA sequence: TGTGCCAGCAGCTTCCCTACAGGGGGCACTGAAGCTTTCTTT.

This clonotype was picked up a small number of times. The chain couples TRBV12-3 or TRBV12-4 to TRBJ2-1; no reliable D call. The V and J ends lost 4 bases and 3 bases respectively, with 7 bases between them. The CDR3 contains 13 residues. CDR3 coding DNA: TGTGCCAGCAGTTACCGGATCTACAATGAGCAGTTCTTC. Protein product: CASSYRIYNEQFF.

The chain uses TRBV3-1 and TRBJ1-2, with 7 bases matching TRBD1. Trimming at V came to 2 bases and at J to 4 bases, leaving 1 base not matched to a gene. In germline, CDR1 is LGHDT, CDR2 YNNKEL (reference sequence). The CDR3 consists of 13 residues. The chain's CDR3 is CASSQRTGYGYTF. The CDR3 nucleotides read TGTGCCAGCAGCCAACGGACAGGCTATGGCTACACCTTC.

Of note for this clonotype: At one boundary the junction diverges from the germline segment, which might be a read error. The CDR3 region is CASSRSGAFNERFF. The CDR3 bases are TGTGCCAGCAGTCGGAGCGGAGCATTCAATGAGCGGTTCTTC. The rearrangement uses TRBV12-3 or TRBV12-4 and TRBJ2-1; TRBD2 might be the D (5 bases). The CDR3 is 14 residues long.

The chain has TRBV12-3 or TRBV12-4 and TRBJ1-6; D is possibly TRBD1 (6 bases). The CDR3 loop spans 15 amino acids. V was pared by 3 bases and J by 7 bases, with 13 bases between. This CDR3 is CASSFQRQGNSPLHF. The CDR3 DNA reads TGTGCCAGCAGTTTTCAGCGGCAGGGGAATTCACCCCTCCACTTT.

This clonotype appeared many times. The V and J genes are TRBV5-1 and TRBJ2-6; TRBD1 matches at 8 bases. Trimming removed 4 bases from V and 2 bases from J; junction bases left unmatched: 5. The CDR3 is made up of 16 amino acids. Germline CDR1 and CDR2: SGHRS and YFSETQ. CDR3 loop: CASSPGQEAGANVLTF. The CDR3 region has the DNA TGCGCCAGCAGCCCGGGACAGGAAGCTGGGGCCAACGTCCTGACTTTC.

This clonotype has only a few counts. J is TRBJ2-6 and V is TRBV4-1; D unclear. Per germline, CDR1 MGHRA and CDR2 YSYEKL. The V gene lost 4 bases and the J gene lost 3 bases, with 10 bases spanning the gap. The CDR3 contains 15 residues. CDR3 nucleotide sequence: TGCGCCAGCAGCCGTTCGGTTGTTGGGGCCAACGTCCTGACTTTC. It codes for CASSRSVVGANVLTF.

This clonotype was picked up a small number of times. CDR3 sequence: CASSPWGKKGQETQYF. In nucleotides, the CDR3 is TGCGCCAGCAGCCCTTGGGGGAAGAAAGGACAAGAGACCCAGTACTTC. J is TRBJ2-5 and V is TRBV4-1, with D perhaps being TRBD1 or TRBD2 (5 bases each). Between the trimmed V and J ends, which lost 4 bases and 2 bases, there was a span of 17 bases. The V gene's germline CDR1 is MGHRA and CDR2 YSYEKL. CDR3 length: 16 residues.

There are a few counts of this clonotype. One end of the junction is discordant with germline, which a read error may explain. V is TRBV24-1 and J is TRBJ2-1; D may be TRBD1 or TRBD2 (5 bases each). Germline V lookup: CDR1 KGHDR, CDR2 SFDVKD. The CDR3 is 12 residues long. CDR3 region: CATSVGVNERFF. The CDR3, as DNA: TGTGCCACCAGTGTGGGGGTCAATGAGCGGTTCTTC.

V usage is TRBV12-3 or TRBV12-4 and J usage is TRBJ2-1; D unresolved. V dropped 7 bases and J dropped 3 bases, with 16 bases sitting between them. The CDR3 runs to 15 residues. The CDR3 nucleotides are TGTGCCAGCACCTTGGACCCTCATGGCTACAATGAGCAGTTCTTC. As protein: CASTLDPHGYNEQFF.